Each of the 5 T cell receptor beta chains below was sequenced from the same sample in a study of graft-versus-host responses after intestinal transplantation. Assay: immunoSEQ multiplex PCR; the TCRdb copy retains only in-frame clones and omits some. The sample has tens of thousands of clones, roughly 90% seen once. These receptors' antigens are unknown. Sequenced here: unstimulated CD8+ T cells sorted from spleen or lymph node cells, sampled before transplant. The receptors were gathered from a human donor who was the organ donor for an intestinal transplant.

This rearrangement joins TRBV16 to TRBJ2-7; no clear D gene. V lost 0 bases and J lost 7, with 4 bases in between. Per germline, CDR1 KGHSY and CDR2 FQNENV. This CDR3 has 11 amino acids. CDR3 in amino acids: CASSQSREQYF. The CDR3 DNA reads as TGTGCCAGCAGCCAATCAAGGGAGCAGTACTTC.

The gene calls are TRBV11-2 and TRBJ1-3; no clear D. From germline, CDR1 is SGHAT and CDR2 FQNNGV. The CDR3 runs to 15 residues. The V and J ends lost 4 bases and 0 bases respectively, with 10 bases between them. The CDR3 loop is CASSSDSYSGNTIYF. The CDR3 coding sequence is TGTGCCAGCAGCTCTGACTCGTACTCTGGAAACACCATATATTTT.

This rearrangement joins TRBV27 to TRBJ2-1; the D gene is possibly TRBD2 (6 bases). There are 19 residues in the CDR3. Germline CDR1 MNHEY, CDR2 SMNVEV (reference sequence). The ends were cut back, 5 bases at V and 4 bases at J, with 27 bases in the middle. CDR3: CASSPQVYVGGPRYNEQFF. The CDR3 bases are TGTGCCAGCAGTCCCCAGGTGTACGTCGGAGGGCCGCGGTACAATGAGCAGTTCTTC.

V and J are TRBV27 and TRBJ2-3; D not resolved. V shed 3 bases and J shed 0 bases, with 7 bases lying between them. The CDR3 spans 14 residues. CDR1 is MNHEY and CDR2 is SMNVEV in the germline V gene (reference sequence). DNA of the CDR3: TGTGCCAGCAGTTTGAGAGCGAGCACAGATACGCAGTATTTT. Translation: CASSLRASTDTQYF.

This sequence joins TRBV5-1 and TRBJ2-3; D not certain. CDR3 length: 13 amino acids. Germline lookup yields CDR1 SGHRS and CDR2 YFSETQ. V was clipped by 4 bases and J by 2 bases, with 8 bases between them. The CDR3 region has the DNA TGCGCCAGCAGCGGCGGAATCACAGATACGCAGTATTTT. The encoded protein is CASSGGITDTQYF.